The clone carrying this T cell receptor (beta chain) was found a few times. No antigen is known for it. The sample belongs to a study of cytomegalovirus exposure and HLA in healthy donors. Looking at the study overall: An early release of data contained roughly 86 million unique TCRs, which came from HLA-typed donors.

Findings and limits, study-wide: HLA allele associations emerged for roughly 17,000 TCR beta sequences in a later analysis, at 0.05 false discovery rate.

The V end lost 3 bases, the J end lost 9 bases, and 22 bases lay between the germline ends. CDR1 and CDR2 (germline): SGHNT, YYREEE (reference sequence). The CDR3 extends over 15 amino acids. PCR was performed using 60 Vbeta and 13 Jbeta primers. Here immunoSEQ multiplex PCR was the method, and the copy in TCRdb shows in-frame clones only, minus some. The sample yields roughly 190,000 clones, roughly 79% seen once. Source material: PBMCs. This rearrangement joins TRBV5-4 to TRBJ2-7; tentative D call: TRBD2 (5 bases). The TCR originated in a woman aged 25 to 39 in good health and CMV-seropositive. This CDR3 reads CASSYYDRRELGQYF. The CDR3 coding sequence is TGTGCCAGCAGCTATTACGACCGAAGGGAACTAGGGCAGTACTTC.